The 4 T cell receptor beta chains below were found in one sample sequenced in a study of CD8 T cells in ankylosing spondylitis. TCRdb fed the 5' RACE reads into MiXCR, producing one record per CDR3 protein. The sample yields a few hundred thousand distinct CDR3 sequences, about 7% seen once. The antigens these receptors bind are not known. Broader study findings: Ankylosing spondylitis blood seemed to carry a telltale TCR beta motif made of under ten highly homologous variants.

Sequencing input: blood, either unsorted or a sorted T cell fraction (not recorded which). Source of these receptors: a male donor with ankylosing spondylitis.

This clonotype was counted a few times. The chain employs TRBV15 and TRBJ2-1, with 9 bases matching TRBD1. Unmatched junction bases numbered 12, after V lost 0 bases and J lost 9 bases. The germline V gene encodes CDR1 LNHNV and CDR2 YYDKDF (reference sequence). This CDR3 region has 17 residues. CDR3 sequence: CATSRDPGQGIPGEQFF. Here the CDR3 DNA reads TGTGCCACCAGCAGAGATCCGGGACAGGGAATTCCGGGTGAGCAGTTCTTC.

This clonotype was counted at least ten times. The rearrangement links TRBV5-1 to TRBJ2-4; maybe TRBD1 (6 bases). There are 16 residues in the CDR3. Germline V lookup: CDR1 SGHRS, CDR2 YFSETQ. Trimming took 4 bases from V and 3 from J, leaving 17 bases between them. CDR3 loop: CASSTGQRESKNIQYF. The CDR3 nucleotides are TGCGCCAGCAGCACGGGACAAAGAGAAAGCAAAAACATTCAGTACTTC.

This clonotype turned up a few times. The chain joins TRBV7-9 to TRBJ1-5, with no clear D. Looked up from germline, CDR1 is SEHNR and CDR2 is FQNEAQ (reference sequence). This CDR3 comprises 12 residues. Trimming removed 0 bases from V and 5 bases from J, with 2 bases in between. Written as DNA, the CDR3 is TGTGCCAGCAGCTTAGCCGATCAGCCCCAGCATTTT. It is translated as CASSLADQPQHF.

This clonotype was detected ten times or more. The chain carries TRBV12-3 or TRBV12-4 and TRBJ1-1; 9 bases align to TRBD1. Trimming cost V 5 bases and J 1 base; bases outside gene matches: 5. This CDR3 is built from 15 residues. Here the CDR3 reads CASSPGTGWNTEAFF. DNA for the CDR3: TGTGCCAGCAGTCCTGGGACAGGGTGGAACACTGAAGCTTTCTTT.